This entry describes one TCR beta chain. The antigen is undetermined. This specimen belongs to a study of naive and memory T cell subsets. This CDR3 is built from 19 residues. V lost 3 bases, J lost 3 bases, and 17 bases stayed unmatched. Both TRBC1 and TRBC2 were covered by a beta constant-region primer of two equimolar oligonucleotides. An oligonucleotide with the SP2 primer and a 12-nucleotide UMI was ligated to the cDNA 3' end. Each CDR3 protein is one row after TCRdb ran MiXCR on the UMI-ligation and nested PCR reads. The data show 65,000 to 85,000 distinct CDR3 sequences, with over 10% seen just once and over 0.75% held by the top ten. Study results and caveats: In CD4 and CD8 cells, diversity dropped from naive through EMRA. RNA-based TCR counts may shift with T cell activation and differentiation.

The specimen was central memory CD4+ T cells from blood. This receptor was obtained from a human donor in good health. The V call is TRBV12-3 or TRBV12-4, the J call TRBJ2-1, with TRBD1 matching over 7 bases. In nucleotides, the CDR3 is TGTGCCAGCAGTTTTGTTGGTCCCTTACAGGGGCGAAGCTACAATGAGCAGTTCTTC. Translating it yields CASSFVGPLQGRSYNEQFF.